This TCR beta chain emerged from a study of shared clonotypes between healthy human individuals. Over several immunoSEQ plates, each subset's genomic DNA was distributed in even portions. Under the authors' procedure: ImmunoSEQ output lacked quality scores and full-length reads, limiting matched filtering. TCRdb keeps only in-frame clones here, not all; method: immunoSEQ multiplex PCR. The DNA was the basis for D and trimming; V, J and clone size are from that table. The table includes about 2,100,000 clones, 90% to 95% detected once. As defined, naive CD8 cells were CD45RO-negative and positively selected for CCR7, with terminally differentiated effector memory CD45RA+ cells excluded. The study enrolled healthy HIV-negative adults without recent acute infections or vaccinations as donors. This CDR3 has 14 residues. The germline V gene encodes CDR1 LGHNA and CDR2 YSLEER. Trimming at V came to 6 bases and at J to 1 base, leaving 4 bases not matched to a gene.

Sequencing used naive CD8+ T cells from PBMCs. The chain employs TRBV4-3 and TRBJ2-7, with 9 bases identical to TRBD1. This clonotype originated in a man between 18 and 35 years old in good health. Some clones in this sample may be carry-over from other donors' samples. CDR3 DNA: TGCGCCAGCAGTTTTGGACAGGGGTCCTACGAGCAGTACTTC. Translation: CASSFGQGSYEQYF.